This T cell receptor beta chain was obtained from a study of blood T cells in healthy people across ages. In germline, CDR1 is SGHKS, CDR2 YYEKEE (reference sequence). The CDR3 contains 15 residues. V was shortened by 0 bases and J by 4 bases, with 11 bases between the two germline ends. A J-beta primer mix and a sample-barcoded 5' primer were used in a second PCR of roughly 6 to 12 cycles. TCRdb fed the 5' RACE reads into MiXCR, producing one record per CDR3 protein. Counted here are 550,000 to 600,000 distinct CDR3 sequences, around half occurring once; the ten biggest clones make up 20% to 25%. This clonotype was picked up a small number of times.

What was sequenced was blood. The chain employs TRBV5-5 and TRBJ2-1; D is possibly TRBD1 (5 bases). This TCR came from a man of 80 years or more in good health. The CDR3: CASSLAAGPYNEQFF. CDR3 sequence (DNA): TGTGCCAGCAGCTTGGCGGCAGGGCCGTACAATGAGCAGTTCTTC.